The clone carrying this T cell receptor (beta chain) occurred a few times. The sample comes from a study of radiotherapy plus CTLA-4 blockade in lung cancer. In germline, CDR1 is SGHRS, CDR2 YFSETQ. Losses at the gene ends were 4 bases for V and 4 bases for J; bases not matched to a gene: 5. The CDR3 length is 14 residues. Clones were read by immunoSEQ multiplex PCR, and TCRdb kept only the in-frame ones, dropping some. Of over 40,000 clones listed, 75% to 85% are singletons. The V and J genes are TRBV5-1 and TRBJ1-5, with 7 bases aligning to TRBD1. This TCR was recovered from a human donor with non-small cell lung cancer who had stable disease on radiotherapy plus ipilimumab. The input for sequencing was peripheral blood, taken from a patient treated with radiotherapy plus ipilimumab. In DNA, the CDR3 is TGCGCCAGCAGCACCGGGACAGAAAATCAGCCCCAGCATTTT. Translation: CASSTGTENQPQHF.